Below, 29 T cell receptor beta chains from the same sample are listed, as sequenced in a study of molecular identifiers for immune sequencing clone quantification. TCRdb re-derived calls from the PCR reads in MiXCR, one entry per CDR3 protein. The sample carries about 320,000 distinct CDR3 sequences, about a quarter recorded once. The sequencing input was naive CD8+ T cells from blood, with Jurkat cell RNA spiked in. Subset given: FACS-sorted CD8+CD4-CCR7+CD45RA+ naive T cells. The receptors here all came from a human donor in good health. Some libraries in this study had Jurkat cell RNA spiked in.

The V and J genes are TRBV12-3 or TRBV12-4 and TRBJ2-7; D is ambiguous. Trimming removed 3 bases from V and 3 bases from J, with 12 bases in between. The CDR3 extends over 14 amino acids. CDR3 sequence (DNA): TGTGCCAGCAGTTTGGCAAGAGCTGGCTACGAGCAGTACTTC. Encoded protein: CASSLARAGYEQYF.

This clonotype appeared many times. V gene TRBV7-9 combines with J gene TRBJ2-3, with 10 nucleotides matching TRBD2. Germline CDR1 SEHNR, CDR2 FQNEAQ (reference sequence). J was trimmed by 5 bases and V by 5 bases; bases with no gene match: 7. The CDR3 length is 15 residues. CDR3 DNA sequence: TGTGCCAGCAGCCCGAGCGGGAGGGCCGGAGATACGCAGTATTTT. It specifies CASSPSGRAGDTQYF.

This clonotype was counted many times. This chain links TRBV29-1 with TRBJ1-2; TRBD1 is a possible D gene (5 bases). This CDR3 comprises 15 residues. V was clipped by 1 base and J by 0 bases, with 12 bases between them. The germline V gene encodes CDR1 SQVTM and CDR2 ANQGSEA. The CDR3 DNA reads as TGCAGCGTTGAAGCCCCGACAGATTCTAACTATGGCTACACCTTC. Translation gives CSVEAPTDSNYGYTF.

In this sample, this clonotype turned up a few times. The chain's CDR3 is CAWRAGLVFHEQFF. CDR3 nucleotide sequence: TGTGCCTGGAGAGCCGGGTTAGTATTTCATGAGCAGTTCTTC. The chain has TRBV30 and TRBJ2-1; the D is unclear. The CDR3 spans 14 residues. Trimming took 3 bases from V and 8 from J, leaving 17 bases between them. Per germline, CDR1 GTSNPN and CDR2 SVGIG (reference sequence).

In this sample, this clonotype turned up a few times. The chain combines TRBV30 with TRBJ1-4; D is uncertain. V lost 0 bases and J lost 8, with 10 bases in between. This CDR3 region has 13 residues. CDR1 is GTSNPN and CDR2 is SVGIG in the germline V gene (reference sequence). This chain's CDR3 is CAWSVLELEKLFF. The CDR3 DNA sequence: TGTGCCTGGAGTGTACTAGAGTTGGAAAAACTGTTTTTT.

The chain recombines TRBV4-1 with TRBJ2-7, with D perhaps matching TRBD2 (5 bases). V was cut by 1 base and J by 5 bases, with 15 bases left in between. Per germline, CDR1 MGHRA and CDR2 YSYEKL. The CDR3 is made up of 15 amino acids. This CDR3 is CASSQAKFLGDEQYF. In nucleotides, the CDR3 is TGCGCCAGCAGCCAAGCTAAGTTCCTCGGGGACGAGCAGTACTTC.

The chain uses TRBV2 and TRBJ2-3; 13 bases are shared with TRBD2. Germline CDR1 SNHLY, CDR2 FYNNEI. The V segment lost 2 bases and the J segment 0 bases; nucleotides outside the gene matches: 8. This CDR3 has 19 amino acids. The CDR3 region is CASSETTSGGTTSTDTQYF. The CDR3 nucleotides are TGTGCCAGCAGTGAAACGACTAGCGGGGGGACAACTAGCACAGATACGCAGTATTTT. The whole variable domain, remainder taken from reference TRBV2 and TRBJ2-3, is EPEVTQTPSHQVTQMGQEVILRCVPISNHLYFYWYRQILGQKVEFLVSFYNNEISEKSEIFDDQFSVERPDGSNFTLKIRSTKLEDSAMYFCASSETTSGGTTSTDTQYFGPGTRLTVL.

This clonotype was detected many times. This chain joins TRBV27 and TRBJ2-4; D is tentatively TRBD1 or TRBD2 (5 bases each). The CDR3 length is 11 residues. The V and J ends lost 5 bases and 8 bases respectively, with 7 bases between them. Germline CDR1 MNHEY, CDR2 SMNVEV (reference sequence). CDR3 sequence (DNA): TGTGCCAGCAGTATGGGGGACATTCAGTACTTC. Protein: CASSMGDIQYF.

As regards this clonotype: In this CDR3 the conserved last residue, phenylalanine or tryptophan, is missing, so a read error is likely. J is TRBJ1-1 and V is TRBV30; no clear D. CDR1 is GTSNPN, CDR2 SVGIG, per germline (reference sequence). Trimming took off 0 bases at V and 1 base at J, with 6 bases between the two ends. This CDR3 spans 13 amino acids. This chain's CDR3 is CAWSVHRNTEAFS. CDR3 nucleotide sequence: TGTGCCTGGAGTGTACATAGGAACACTGAAGCTTTCTCT.

As for this clonotype: This could be a read error, since a much larger clone is one nucleotide away. This chain links TRBV4-1 with TRBJ2-3, with 12 bases identical to TRBD2. In germline, CDR1 is MGHRA, CDR2 YSYEKL. This CDR3 contains 16 residues. V trimming: 3 bases; J trimming: 5 bases; junction bases outside the gene matches: 6. The chain's CDR3 is CASSHASGGAGDTQYF. DNA of the CDR3: TGCGCCAGCAGCCATGCTAGCGGGGGGGCAGGAGATACGCAGTATTTT.

The J gene is TRBJ2-1, the V gene TRBV4-3; D is unresolved. Germline lookup yields CDR1 LGHNA and CDR2 YSLEER. The CDR3 covers 16 residues. The V and J ends lost 5 bases and 0 bases respectively, with 14 bases between them. The CDR3 reads CASSFVLEISYNEQFF. The CDR3 coding sequence is TGCGCCAGCAGCTTCGTTTTAGAAATCTCCTACAATGAGCAGTTCTTC.

A few counts support this clonotype. This chain's CDR3 is CASSHAGTSGGGTDTQYF. CDR3 sequence (DNA): TGCGCCAGCAGCCATGCCGGGACTAGCGGGGGAGGCACAGATACGCAGTATTTT. V is TRBV4-3 and J is TRBJ2-3, with 14 bases identical to TRBD2. Looked up from germline, CDR1 is LGHNA and CDR2 is YSLEER. The CDR3 totals 18 residues. After removal of 3 bases from V and 1 base from J, the junction contained 6 bases not matched to a gene.

This clonotype was recorded many times. The genes are TRBV5-1 and TRBJ2-7, with 7 nucleotides matching TRBD1. CDR3 length: 14 amino acids. Trimming took 0 bases from V and 3 from J; bases not matched to a gene: 3. The V gene's germline CDR1 is SGHRS and CDR2 YFSETQ. The CDR3 reads CASSLVPGGYEQYF. The CDR3 nucleotides are TGCGCCAGCAGCTTGGTTCCAGGGGGCTACGAGCAGTACTTC.

This clonotype was seen many times. V gene TRBV13 combines with J gene TRBJ2-5; 12 nucleotides align to TRBD1. J was trimmed by 6 bases and V by 5 bases; bases with no gene match: 10. Per the germline V gene, CDR1 is PRHDT and CDR2 is FYEKMQ (reference sequence). The CDR3 covers 16 residues. The CDR3 region has the DNA TGTGCCAGCAGCACCCCCGGGACAGGGGGCTTGAAGACCCAGTACTTC. Its translation: CASSTPGTGGLKTQYF. The full variable domain, its missing parts supplied by reference TRBV13 and TRBJ2-5, is AAGVIQSPRHLIKEKRETATLKCYPIPRHDTVYWYQQGPGQDPQFLISFYEKMQSDKGSIPDRFSAQQFSDYHSELNMSSLELGDSALYFCASSTPGTGGLKTQYFGPGTRLLVL.

A remark on this clonotype: A much larger clone sits a single nucleotide away, making a read error possible. The chain links TRBV5-1 to TRBJ1-1; D might be TRBD1 (6 bases). This CDR3 region has 14 residues. Germline V gene sequence: CDR1 SGHRS, CDR2 YFSETQ. The CDR3 region is CASGLAPGATEAFF. The CDR3 DNA sequence: TGCGCCAGCGGCTTGGCCCCAGGGGCCACTGAAGCTTTCTTT. The full variable domain, rest sourced from reference TRBV5-1 and TRBJ1-1, is KAGVTQTPRYLIKTRGQQVTLSCSPISGHRSVSWYQQTPGQGLQFLFEYFSETQRNKGNFPGRFSGRQFSNSRSEMNVSTLELGDSALYLCASGLAPGATEAFFGQGTRLTVV.

This clonotype was counted ten times or more. The chain joins TRBV9 to TRBJ1-1; D not certain. From germline, CDR1 is SGDLS and CDR2 YYNGEE. The CDR3 sequence is 14 residues long. The V end was cut by 3 bases, the J end by 6 bases, with 15 bases between. The CDR3 DNA sequence: TGTGCCAGCAGCGGGACGGGCCTCGGCGCTGAAGCTTTCTTT. Amino acids: CASSGTGLGAEAFF.

A note on this clonotype: A much larger clone lies one base from this, so it may be a read error. The J gene is TRBJ1-4, the V gene TRBV14, with TRBD1 as a possible D gene (5 bases). Trimming removed 4 bases from V and 7 bases from J, with 19 bases in between. This CDR3 has 16 amino acids. The germline V gene encodes CDR1 SGHDN and CDR2 FVKESK. CDR3 loop: CASSRHVPKRGEKLFF. The CDR3 coding sequence is TGTGCCAGCAGCCGACATGTCCCGAAAAGGGGTGAAAAACTGTTTTTT.

Note on this clonotype: This may be a read error, as it is one base from a much larger clone. The chain couples TRBV11-2 to TRBJ2-3; no clear D. The V gene's germline CDR1 is SGHAT and CDR2 FQNNGV. The CDR3 spans 14 residues. CDR3 region: CTSSPMTGTDTQYF. In nucleotides, the CDR3 is TGTACCAGCAGCCCTATGACCGGGACAGATACGCAGTATTTT.

The V and J genes are TRBV20-1 and TRBJ2-5; 9 nucleotides line up with TRBD2. J gave up 7 bases and V 0 bases, and 12 bases lay outside the gene matches. There are 16 residues in the CDR3. Germline loops: CDR1 DFQATT, CDR2 SNEGSKA (reference sequence). CDR3 sequence reads: CSARDLGLAGKLTQYF. The DNA for the CDR3 is TGCAGTGCTAGAGATTTAGGGCTAGCGGGAAAATTGACCCAGTACTTC.

This clonotype was seen ten or more times. The chain uses TRBV7-6 and TRBJ1-1, with D possibly TRBD1 on 5 matching bases. V lost 1 base, J lost 0 bases, and 9 bases lay in between. This CDR3 is 15 amino acids long. Germline V gene data show CDR1 as SGHVS and CDR2 as FNYEAQ. The CDR3 here is CASSLGRDLNTEAFF. The CDR3 DNA is TGTGCCAGCAGCTTAGGAAGGGACCTGAACACTGAAGCTTTCTTT.

There are a few counts of this clonotype. The V and J genes are TRBV7-3 and TRBJ1-1; D gene uncertain. V was clipped by 5 bases and J by 0 bases, with 4 bases between them. In germline, CDR1 is SGHTA, CDR2 FQGTGA. The CDR3 contains 12 residues. The CDR3 loop reads CASSGLNTEAFF. The CDR3 nucleotides read TGTGCCAGCAGCGGGCTGAACACTGAAGCTTTCTTT. Looking up the rest from reference TRBV7-3 and TRBJ1-1 gives the full variable domain: GAGVSQTPSNKVTEKGKYVELRCDPISGHTALYWYRQSLGQGPEFLIYFQGTGAADDSGLPNDRFFAVRPEGSVSTLKIQRTERGDSAVYLCASSGLNTEAFFGQGTRLTVV.

In DNA form, the CDR3 reads TGCGCCAGCAGCCCGAGTAGGGGGGCTGTAAATGAAAAACTGTTTTTT. Translated, it gives CASSPSRGAVNEKLFF. The V call is TRBV4-3, the J call TRBJ1-4; the D gene is possibly TRBD1 (6 bases). V was cut by 4 bases and J by 5 bases, with 17 bases left in between. Germline values: CDR1 LGHNA, CDR2 YSLEER. This CDR3 region has 16 residues.

This clonotype was detected ten times or more. V and J are TRBV7-9 and TRBJ2-3; TRBD1 agrees at 8 bases. Germline V lookup: CDR1 SEHNR, CDR2 FQNEAQ (reference sequence). V shed 5 bases, J shed 2 bases, and the junction held 6 bases outside the gene matches. This CDR3 spans 15 amino acids. The CDR3 loop reads CASSLQGVVTDTQYF. CDR3 DNA sequence: TGTGCCAGCAGCCTACAGGGGGTAGTCACAGATACGCAGTATTTT.

This clonotype was counted a few times. This chain uses TRBV27 with TRBJ1-1, with 7 bases fitting TRBD1. This CDR3 contains 14 residues. Germline V lookup: CDR1 MNHEY, CDR2 SMNVEV (reference sequence). V lost 3 bases to trimming and J lost 5 bases; unmatched junction nucleotides: 6. CDR3 sequence: CASSFGRGFTEAFF. In DNA, the CDR3 is TGTGCCAGCAGTTTTGGCAGGGGGTTTACTGAAGCTTTCTTT.

This clonotype was detected a few times. Sequence at one end of the junction differs from germline and may be a read error. The genes are TRBV19 and TRBJ1-5; 9 nucleotides agree with TRBD1. The germline V gene encodes CDR1 LNHDA and CDR2 SQIVND (reference sequence). CDR3 length: 14 amino acids. The CDR3 DNA is TGTGCCAGTAGTCCGGGGACAGGGCATCAGCCCCGGCATTTT. Protein: CASSPGTGHQPRHF.

This clonotype showed up just a few times. This chain uses TRBV7-3 with TRBJ2-2, with a possible D match to TRBD2 (6 bases). Trimming removed 2 bases from V and 4 bases from J, with 14 bases in between. Germline V gene sequence: CDR1 SGHTA, CDR2 FQGTGA. The length of the CDR3 is 16 residues. The CDR3 coding sequence is TGTGCCAGCAGCTTACAGGAGGGACTTAGCACCGGGGAGCTGTTTTTT. This codes for CASSLQEGLSTGELFF.

Worth noting for this clonotype: A much bigger clone sits one base away, suggesting this may be a read error. V gene TRBV2 combines with J gene TRBJ1-5; no clear D gene. This CDR3 is 13 amino acids long. CDR1 is SNHLY and CDR2 is FYNNEI in the germline V gene. CDR3 in amino acids: CASSELSNKPQHF. The CDR3 coding sequence is TGTGCCAGCAGTGAATTAAGCAATAAGCCCCAGCATTTT.

The chain combines TRBV27 with TRBJ2-7, with D unclear. Trimming pared 3 bases from V and 12 bases from J, leaving 18 bases between. The CDR3 loop spans 13 amino acids. CDR1 is MNHEY and CDR2 is SMNVEV in the germline V gene (reference sequence). CDR3: CASSFGLPYAPYF. The CDR3, as DNA: TGTGCCAGCAGTTTTGGCTTACCCTACGCGCCGTACTTC.

This clonotype was observed a few times. The chain recombines TRBV4-1 with TRBJ1-1; D is unresolved. In germline, CDR1 is MGHRA, CDR2 YSYEKL. The CDR3 loop spans 14 amino acids. Trimming cost V 4 bases and J 10 bases, with 19 bases left between them. For the CDR3, the DNA is TGCGCCAGCAGCCCCGCGTGGGAGGGAGGGTCAGCTTTCTTT. Translation: CASSPAWEGGSAFF.